These 9 T cell receptor beta chains were sequenced from one sample in a study of blood T cells in healthy people across ages. Through a sample-barcoded 5' primer and a J-beta primer mix, a second PCR was run for 7 to 11 cycles. Using its own MiXCR run on the 5' RACE reads, TCRdb lists one record per CDR3 protein. The sample has about 780,000 distinct CDR3 sequences; around 24% are singletons. This sample also belongs to another study, concerning T cells of mothers and their children.

Sequenced sample: blood. The receptors come from a boy under 18 in good health.

This clonotype appeared a few times. Here the CDR3 DNA reads TGTGCCAGCAGGGAGGAAGGCGGACAGGGGGCAACTGAAGCTTTCTTT. Amino acids: CASREEGGQGATEAFF. This chain connects TRBV2 to TRBJ1-1; the match to TRBD1 covers 11 bases. V trimming: 6 bases; J trimming: 5 bases; junction bases outside the gene matches: 11. Germline V gene sequence: CDR1 SNHLY, CDR2 FYNNEI. The CDR3 length is 16 residues.

The sample holds many counts of this clonotype. This rearrangement joins TRBV28 to TRBJ2-7; 12 bases fit TRBD2. There are 15 residues in the CDR3. CDR1 MDHEN and CDR2 SYDVKM come from the germline V gene. V shed 4 bases, J shed 5 bases, and the junction held 6 bases outside the gene matches. The CDR3 sequence: CASSYTSGGIHEQYF. As DNA, the CDR3 is TGTGCCAGCAGTTACACTAGCGGGGGGATCCACGAGCAGTACTTC.

The V call is TRBV20-1, the J call TRBJ2-5; D not certain. Trimming shortened V by 3 bases and J by 1 base, and 6 bases separated the two germline ends. This CDR3 contains 12 residues. Germline V gives CDR1 DFQATT, CDR2 SNEGSKA (reference sequence). The CDR3 DNA sequence: TGCAGTGCTAGGGCTCTCCAAGAGACCCAGTACTTC. Amino acids: CSARALQETQYF.

This clonotype was seen a few times. The chain links TRBV9 to TRBJ2-7; the D gene is possibly TRBD1 (5 bases). Trimming took 1 base from V and 3 from J, leaving 14 bases between them. This CDR3 is 15 amino acids long. The V gene's germline CDR1 is SGDLS and CDR2 YYNGEE. CDR3 bases: TGTGCCAGCAGCGTATCGGCCGGACACCTCTACGAGCAGTACTTC. Its protein is CASSVSAGHLYEQYF.

This clonotype was seen a handful of times. The chain couples TRBV25-1 to TRBJ1-6; TRBD1 agrees at 7 bases. With 8 bases clipped from V and 8 bases from J, the junction kept 6 bases outside the gene matches. This CDR3 has 13 residues. Germline V lookup: CDR1 MGHDK, CDR2 SYGVNS. Here the CDR3 reads CASAKGADSPLHF. In DNA, the CDR3 is TGTGCCAGCGCTAAGGGGGCAGATTCACCCCTCCACTTT.

V and J are TRBV6-1 and TRBJ2-6, with TRBD1 as a possible D gene (5 bases). CDR1 MNHNS and CDR2 SASEGT come from the germline V gene. This CDR3 spans 19 amino acids. Trimming took 7 bases from V and 0 from J, leaving 22 bases between them. The CDR3 nucleotides are TGTGCCAGCATCCTGAAGGTCCAGGGCCTCTCCTCTGGGGCCAACGTCCTGACTTTC. Its protein is CASILKVQGLSSGANVLTF.

This rearrangement joins TRBV3-1 to TRBJ2-3; D ambiguous. The germline V gene encodes CDR1 LGHDT and CDR2 YNNKEL (reference sequence). CDR3 length: 13 residues. V was clipped by 3 bases and J by 0 bases, with 4 bases between them. The DNA of the CDR3 is TGTGCCAGCAGCCATATCAGCACAGATACGCAGTATTTT. Its translation is CASSHISTDTQYF.

Only a few counts were recorded for this clonotype. A junction end diverges from the germline sequence, so it may reflect a read error. The DNA of the CDR3 is TGTGCCAGCAGTCGTGAACCGGGACTCCGTACCGGGGAACTGTTTTTT. It translates to CASSREPGLRTGELFF. V usage is TRBV28 and J usage is TRBJ2-2; D perhaps matches TRBD2 (6 bases). Germline V gives CDR1 MDHEN, CDR2 SYDVKM. This CDR3 is 16 amino acids long.

In this sample, this clonotype turned up once. Here the CDR3 DNA reads TGTGCCAGCAGTGAACTAGCGGGGAATTACAATGAGCAGTTCTTC. The encoded protein is CASSELAGNYNEQFF. This chain connects TRBV28 to TRBJ2-1; 10 nucleotides line up with TRBD2. This CDR3 is built from 15 residues. The germline V gene encodes CDR1 MDHEN and CDR2 SYDVKM. The V segment lost 5 bases and the J segment 4 bases; nucleotides outside the gene matches: 5. The full variable domain, completed using reference TRBV28 and TRBJ2-1, is DVKVTQSSRYLVKRTGEKVFLECVQDMDHENMFWYRQDPGLGLRLIYFSYDVKMKEKGDIPEGYSVSREKKERFSLILESASTNQTSMYLCASSELAGNYNEQFFGPGTRLTVL.